This T cell receptor beta chain appears in the sequencing data of a study of T cells in women clearing cervical HPV infection. At the level of the study: Controls gave blood once infection was undetectable; cases at lesion identification.

General observations from the study: Cases carried less TRBV6-7 than controls: 0.11% versus 0.16%.

Generated by immunoSEQ multiplex PCR, the TCRdb table keeps only in-frame clones and is missing some. There are 15,000 to 20,000 clones in the sample, with about 16% held by the top ten. As for this clone: Its target is not known. The read terminates 3 residues before the CDR3 end, so the remaining end is supplied by the germline J gene.

This CDR3 spans 14 amino acids. With 5 bases clipped from V and 7 bases from J, the junction kept 5 bases outside the gene matches. Germline V gene data show CDR1 as SGHVS and CDR2 as FQNEAQ. The TCR comes from a woman between 18 and 70 years old with a cervical HPV16 infection that either progressed to CIN3+ or cleared (not recorded which). The genes are TRBV7-8 and TRBJ1-6; 7 bases match TRBD1. The sequencing input was blood buffy coat. CDR3 bases read: TGTGCCAGCAGCCTACAGGGGACCAATTCACCC. It is translated as CASSLQGTNSP. From start to end, the CDR3 is CASSLQGTNSPLHF.